These 21 T cell receptor beta chains came from one sample sequenced in a study of human T cells and chemical hapten exposure. Time point specified: patch test 3, about 24 weeks after DPC sensitization. Described treatment: therapeutic diphenylcyclopropenone sensitization with weekly scalp DPC. TCRdb fed the RACE reads into MiXCR, producing one record per CDR3 protein. This sample carries about 120,000 distinct CDR3 sequences, approximately 11% of them seen once, and the ten largest clones take around 2.5%. This material consisted of whole blood, taken in connection with sensitization to the hapten diphenylcyclopropenone (DPC). The receptor source for this set is a woman aged 45 to 65 with alopecia areata. Some clones in this sample may be carry-over from other donors' samples.

This clonotype was seen ten or more times. The chain carries TRBV7-9 and TRBJ2-7; 10 nucleotides line up with TRBD1. The CDR3 contains 15 residues. Germline V CDR1 and CDR2: SEHNR, FQNEAQ (reference sequence). The ends lost 5 bases at V and 3 bases at J; junction bases unmatched: 7. CDR3 DNA sequence: TGTGCCAGCAGCCCAGGGACAGGGGTGCTCTACGAGCAGTACTTC. It codes for CASSPGTGVLYEQYF.

In its sample, this clonotype was seen many times. The chain uses TRBV7-9 and TRBJ1-6; 9 nucleotides agree with TRBD1. Looked up from germline, CDR1 is SEHNR and CDR2 is FQNEAQ (reference sequence). This CDR3 comprises 16 residues. With 5 bases clipped from V and 9 bases from J, the junction kept 11 bases outside the gene matches. The CDR3 loop is CASSTSTGGSTSPLHF. Here the CDR3 DNA reads TGTGCCAGCAGCACCTCTACAGGGGGCTCTACTTCACCCCTCCACTTT.

This clonotype showed up just a few times. The chain carries TRBV27 and TRBJ1-2; a possible D gene is TRBD1 (5 bases). The CDR3 runs 12 residues. The germline gives CDR1 MNHEY, CDR2 SMNVEV (reference sequence). The V end was cut by 5 bases, the J end by 4 bases, with 8 bases between. The CDR3 nucleotides are TGTGCCAGCAGTGGGGGGGGCTATGGCTACACCTTC. Protein: CASSGGGYGYTF.

The chain employs TRBV28 and TRBJ1-2, with TRBD1 as a possible D gene (5 bases). The CDR3 is 14 residues long. The V gene lost 2 bases and the J gene lost 2 bases, with 9 bases spanning the gap. From germline, CDR1 is MDHEN and CDR2 SYDVKM. The CDR3, as DNA: TGTGCCAGCAGTTTACAGGGTCGAAACTATGGCTACACCTTC. Amino acids: CASSLQGRNYGYTF.

Regarding this clonotype: This may arise from a read error, as a much more abundant clone is one base away. V gene TRBV21-1 combines with J gene TRBJ2-1; the table calls TRBD1, which could not be checked here. TRBJ2-7 explains the end of the DNA better; the J call may be wrong. TRBV21-1 is described as a pseudogene. There are 14 residues in the CDR3. The CDR3 bases are TGTGCCAGCAGCTGCGACAGGGGAGAGGATGAGCAGTACTTC. Translating gives CASSCDRGEDEQYF.

This clonotype has a handful of counts. The chain couples TRBV5-6 to TRBJ2-3, with D uncertain. Germline CDR1 reads SGHDT; CDR2 reads YYEEEE. CDR3 length: 12 amino acids. Trimming cost V 7 bases and J 2 bases, with 8 bases left between them. The CDR3 sequence: CASGATTDTQYF. CDR3 DNA sequence: TGTGCCAGCGGAGCTACCACAGATACGCAGTATTTT. Full variable domain (missing parts from reference TRBV5-6 and TRBJ2-3): DAGVTQSPTHLIKTRGQQVTLRCSPKSGHDTVSWYQQALGQGPQFIFQYYEEEERQRGNFPDRFSGHQFPNYSSELNVNALLLGDSALYLCASGATTDTQYFGPGTRLTVL.

This clonotype came up a few times. The chain has TRBV6-1 and TRBJ1-5; no clear D. Germline CDR1 is MNHNS and CDR2 is SASEGT. This CDR3 has 13 amino acids. The ends were cut back, 6 bases at V and 7 bases at J, with 13 bases in the middle. CDR3 amino acids: CASRGVNEQPQHF. The CDR3 DNA is TGTGCCAGCAGAGGAGTCAACGAGCAGCCCCAGCATTTT.

This clonotype was counted a few times. The J gene is TRBJ1-5, the V gene TRBV12-3 or TRBV12-4; D may be TRBD1 (5 bases). This CDR3 has 15 residues. Trimming took 2 bases from V and 7 from J, leaving 15 bases between them. In DNA form, the CDR3 reads TGTGCCAGCAGTTTATTTAGGGGCGGAGAACAGCCCCAGCATTTT. Amino acid sequence: CASSLFRGGEQPQHF.

This clonotype was observed a handful of times. The chain uses TRBV20-1 and TRBJ2-3, with 7 bases matching TRBD1. Unmatched junction bases numbered 11, after V lost 1 base and J lost 4 bases. In germline, CDR1 is DFQATT, CDR2 SNEGSKA (reference sequence). The CDR3 has 16 amino acids. This CDR3 reads CSARGYRGLLADTQYF. CDR3 bases: TGCAGTGCTAGAGGATACAGGGGCCTCCTCGCAGATACGCAGTATTTT.

In the case of this clonotype: A clone one base away is much larger, so this may be a read error. The chain combines TRBV12-3 or TRBV12-4 with TRBJ2-3; D gene uncertain. CDR3 size: 16 residues. V dropped 6 bases and J dropped 1 base, with 17 bases sitting between them. The CDR3 region is CASSGVGPLGTDTQYF. The CDR3 region has the DNA TGTGCCAGCAGCGGAGTCGGCCCTTTGGGCACAGATACGCAGTATTTT.

This clonotype occurred a few times. The rearrangement links TRBV4-1 to TRBJ2-1, with D tentatively TRBD2 (5 bases). Looked up from germline, CDR1 is MGHRA and CDR2 is YSYEKL. The CDR3 is 16 amino acids. V was shortened by 7 bases and J by 2 bases, with 18 bases between the two germline ends. CDR3 sequence reads: CASTDGSRGAYNEQFF. CDR3 sequence (DNA): TGCGCCAGCACAGATGGGAGCCGGGGAGCCTACAATGAGCAGTTCTTC.

This clonotype was seen many times. This rearrangement joins TRBV5-1 to TRBJ2-7; 9 bases map to TRBD1. Losses at the gene ends were 3 bases for V and 5 bases for J; bases not matched to a gene: 3. Germline V CDR1 and CDR2: SGHRS, YFSETQ. This CDR3 contains 13 residues. Here the CDR3 reads CASSSRTGDEQYF. CDR3 sequence (DNA): TGCGCCAGCAGCTCACGGACAGGGGACGAGCAGTACTTC. The variable domain in full, with the rest retrieved from reference TRBV5-1 and TRBJ2-7, is KAGVTQTPRYLIKTRGQQVTLSCSPISGHRSVSWYQQTPGQGLQFLFEYFSETQRNKGNFPGRFSGRQFSNSRSEMNVSTLELGDSALYLCASSSRTGDEQYFGPGTRLTVT.

The table lists this clonotype with many counts. The chain links TRBV3-1 to TRBJ2-7, with 10 bases fitting TRBD1. After removal of 0 bases from V and 4 bases from J, the junction contained 6 bases not matched to a gene. Germline V gene data show CDR1 as LGHDT and CDR2 as YNNKEL (reference sequence). The CDR3 runs to 16 residues. The CDR3 spells CASSQDRGTGVYEQYF. CDR3 coding DNA: TGTGCCAGCAGCCAAGATCGAGGGACAGGGGTTTACGAGCAGTACTTC.

The chain links TRBV30 to TRBJ1-4, with D maybe TRBD1 (5 bases). Germline assignment: CDR1 GTSNPN and CDR2 SVGIG (reference sequence). This CDR3 region has 15 residues. Trimming left V 2 bases short and J 4 bases short, with 14 bases between. The CDR3 DNA is TGTGCCTGGAGTTCCCGGGGCCGAGTTAATGAAAAACTGTTTTTT. Protein: CAWSSRGRVNEKLFF.

This clonotype showed up many times. The V gene is TRBV27, the J gene TRBJ1-5; D uncertain. The CDR3 totals 14 residues. From germline, CDR1 is MNHEY and CDR2 SMNVEV (reference sequence). Trimming removed 4 bases at V and 6 bases at J, with 13 bases between. For the CDR3, the DNA is TGTGCCAGCAGTTCGACGACTGGAAGTCAGCCCCAGCATTTT. Amino acid sequence: CASSSTTGSQPQHF.

The chain couples TRBV27 to TRBJ1-2; 9 bases agree with TRBD1. This CDR3 is built from 15 residues. The V gene end was trimmed by 3 bases and the J gene end by 8 bases; junction bases not matched to a gene: 10. The germline gives CDR1 MNHEY, CDR2 SMNVEV (reference sequence). CDR3 amino acids: CASSFTGGPLEGYTF. For the CDR3, the DNA is TGTGCCAGCAGTTTCACAGGGGGCCCCTTGGAAGGCTACACCTTC.

The chain recombines TRBV20-1 with TRBJ2-4; no definite D call. V lost 0 bases to trimming and J lost 0 bases, with 9 bases between them. The CDR3 length is 15 residues. CDR1 and CDR2 (germline): DFQATT, SNEGSKA (reference sequence). As DNA, the CDR3 is TGCAGTGCTAGAGATTCGTCTCTAGCCAAAAACATTCAGTACTTC. Its translation: CSARDSSLAKNIQYF.

This chain joins TRBV5-1 and TRBJ2-7, with 10 positions matching TRBD2. The CDR3 runs to 15 residues. After removal of 3 bases from V and 2 bases from J, the junction contained 5 bases not matched to a gene. The germline gives CDR1 SGHRS, CDR2 YFSETQ. The CDR3 region is CASSSDSGRTYEQYF. The CDR3 DNA is TGCGCCAGCAGCTCCGATAGCGGGAGGACCTACGAGCAGTACTTC.

V and J are TRBV6-1 and TRBJ2-1; 10 bases are a match to TRBD2. V lost 0 bases and J lost 0; bases outside the gene matches: 14. Germline CDR1 reads MNHNS; CDR2 reads SASEGT. CDR3 size: 21 residues. CDR3 DNA: TGTGCCAGCAGTGAAGCTACCCCGGGACTAGCGACCCTAAGCTCCTACAATGAGCAGTTCTTC. Protein product: CASSEATPGLATLSSYNEQFF.

This clonotype has at least ten counts. This chain connects TRBV7-2 to TRBJ2-1; 11 bases fit TRBD2. The CDR3 consists of 15 residues. V shed 4 bases, J shed 8 bases, and the junction held 7 bases outside the gene matches. CDR1 and CDR2 from the germline V gene are SGHTA and FQGNSA. This chain's CDR3 is CASSSTSGSSHEQFF. In DNA, the CDR3 is TGTGCCAGCAGCTCCACTAGCGGGAGTAGCCATGAGCAGTTCTTC.

This clonotype has only a few counts. The CDR3 loop reads CSVEVTDRSYEQYF. Written as DNA, the CDR3 is TGCAGCGTTGAAGTTACGGACAGGTCCTACGAGCAGTACTTC. The chain links TRBV29-1 to TRBJ2-7, with TRBD1 identical over 7 bases. Germline values: CDR1 SQVTM, CDR2 ANQGSEA. CDR3 length equals 14 residues. With 1 base clipped from V and 1 base from J, the junction kept 4 bases outside the gene matches.